The 26 T cell receptor beta chains below come from one sample, sequenced in a study of glioma-infiltrating T cells after dendritic cell vaccination listed by TCRdb under 2016. Receptor libraries were prepared by the immunoSEQ multiplex PCR assay. The clones in this table, taken by TCRdb from immuneACCESS, are in-frame only. Not every clone is retained; where verified, under half of the shortfall comes from an unresolved V gene, and the cause of the rest is unknown. In all, the sample holds roughly 100,000 clones, and around 85% of those were seen once. The ten largest clonotypes hold around 3% of the sample. Sequenced material: blood, taken before dendritic cell vaccination. The receptors shown here come from a human donor with glioblastoma.

The gene calls are TRBV2 and TRBJ2-5; no clear D. The CDR3 is 13 amino acids. The germline V and J ends were trimmed by 3 bases and 2 bases, with 7 bases remaining between them. Looked up from germline, CDR1 is SNHLY and CDR2 is FYNNEI. As DNA, the CDR3 is TGTGCCAGCAGTGAGTACGGTCAAGAGACCCAGTACTTC. It encodes CASSEYGQETQYF.

This chain uses TRBV27 with TRBJ2-7; 8 nucleotides match TRBD1. There are 15 residues in the CDR3. Germline V gene sequence: CDR1 MNHEY, CDR2 SMNVEV (reference sequence). J was trimmed by 5 bases and V by 3 bases; bases with no gene match: 9. The CDR3 reads CASSFSDRVGNEQYF. The CDR3 coding sequence is TGTGCCAGCAGTTTCTCGGACAGGGTAGGTAACGAGCAGTACTTC.

The table lists this clone with a few counts. The rearrangement uses TRBV10-2 and TRBJ2-3, with TRBD2 matching over 8 bases. The length of the CDR3 is 16 residues. The germline V gene encodes CDR1 WSHSY and CDR2 SAAADI. The J segment lost 3 bases and the V segment lost 3 bases, leaving 8 bases of the junction unmatched. The CDR3 DNA sequence: TGCGCCAGCAGTGATATGCTAGCGGGTTTAACAGATACGCAGTATTTT. It is translated as CASSDMLAGLTDTQYF.

The chain combines TRBV9 with TRBJ2-5, with unresolved D. The V gene lost 0 bases and the J gene lost 1 base, with 10 bases spanning the gap. Germline V CDR1 and CDR2: SGDLS, YYNGEE. The CDR3 covers 15 residues. The CDR3 protein is CASSVGYAVQETQYF. In DNA form, the CDR3 reads TGTGCCAGCAGCGTAGGATACGCAGTCCAAGAGACCCAGTACTTC.

This clone showed up just once. The chain has TRBV7-8 and TRBJ2-7, with 8 bases fitting TRBD1. In germline, CDR1 is SGHVS, CDR2 FQNEAQ. Germline trimming cut 3 bases from V and 5 bases from J; bases unmatched to any gene: 6. The CDR3 spans 14 residues. CDR3 bases: TGTGCCAGCAGCTTTAGTGGGGACAGGAACGAGCAGTACTTC. It translates to CASSFSGDRNEQYF.

V usage is TRBV27 and J usage is TRBJ1-2, with D possibly being TRBD1 (6 bases). Germline CDR1 is MNHEY and CDR2 is SMNVEV (reference sequence). This CDR3 region has 14 residues. V was shortened by 4 bases and J by 2 bases, with 11 bases between the two germline ends. CDR3 amino acids: CASSSTGTNYGYTF. The CDR3 DNA reads TGTGCCAGCAGTTCAACAGGGACAAACTATGGCTACACCTTC.

The chain joins TRBV5-1 to TRBJ2-5; 8 nucleotides line up with TRBD2. V lost 1 base and J lost 5; bases outside the gene matches: 4. The CDR3 contains 14 residues. Per the germline V gene, CDR1 is SGHRS and CDR2 is YFSETQ. DNA of the CDR3: TGCGCCAGCAGCTTGCTGACTAGCGTGGAGACCCAGTACTTC. It specifies CASSLLTSVETQYF.

The J gene is TRBJ2-2, the V gene TRBV10-2; 7 bases are shared with TRBD2. Per germline, CDR1 WSHSY and CDR2 SAAADI. This CDR3 has 14 residues. V lost 6 bases, J lost 3 bases, and 4 bases stayed unmatched. The CDR3 DNA sequence: TGCGCCAGCAGGGTGGGGGGGTACACCGGGGAGCTGTTTTTT. This codes for CASRVGGYTGELFF.

The chain combines TRBV7-2 with TRBJ2-3, with 13 bases aligning to TRBD2. The V and J ends lost 4 bases and 2 bases, in that order; junction bases with no gene match: 3. The length of the CDR3 is 16 residues. The germline V gene has CDR1 SGHTA and CDR2 FQGNSA. CDR3 sequence: CASSSGLAGDTDTQYF. DNA for the CDR3: TGTGCCAGCAGCTCCGGACTAGCGGGGGACACAGATACGCAGTATTTT. The full variable domain, in which reference TRBV7-2 and TRBJ2-3 provide the parts outside the CDR3, is GAGVSQSPSNKVTEKGKDVELRCDPISGHTALYWYRQSLGQGLEFLIYFQGNSAPDKSGLPSDRFSAERTGGSVSTLTIQRTQQEDSAVYLCASSSGLAGDTDTQYFGPGTRLTVL.

The genes are TRBV5-6 and TRBJ2-1; 9 bases agree with TRBD2. The CDR3 covers 16 residues. Trimming took 4 bases from V and 0 from J; bases not matched to a gene: 5. CDR1 is SGHDT, CDR2 YYEEEE, per germline. The CDR3 protein is CASSAGGRGSYNEQFF. The DNA for the CDR3 is TGTGCCAGCAGCGCGGGGGGGCGGGGCTCCTACAATGAGCAGTTCTTC.

The chain links TRBV19 to TRBJ1-2, with TRBD1 matching over 7 bases. CDR1 LNHDA and CDR2 SQIVND come from the germline V gene (reference sequence). This CDR3 comprises 13 residues. V was clipped by 7 bases and J by 8 bases; unmatched bases: 10. In DNA form, the CDR3 reads TGTGCCAGTACCCTCGACAGGGCCTACGGCTACACCTTC. It specifies CASTLDRAYGYTF.

V is TRBV29-1 and J is TRBJ2-1, with D possibly TRBD2 on 5 matching bases. CDR3 length: 13 amino acids. V was cut by 6 bases and J by 6 bases, with 15 bases left in between. Germline loops: CDR1 SQVTM, CDR2 ANQGSEA. Here the CDR3 reads CSVTPNGVNEQFF. The CDR3 coding sequence is TGCAGCGTGACTCCGAACGGGGTCAATGAGCAGTTCTTC.

This chain connects TRBV7-2 to TRBJ1-3; D is uncertain. The germline V gene encodes CDR1 SGHTA and CDR2 FQGNSA. The CDR3 contains 18 residues. V was trimmed by 0 bases and J by 0 bases, leaving 15 bases between them. CDR3 nucleotides: TGTGCCAGCAGCTTAGCGATCAATTTCTTGAGCTCTGGAAACACCATATATTTT. It codes for CASSLAINFLSSGNTIYF.

This rearrangement joins TRBV11-2 to TRBJ1-2, with 8 bases aligning to TRBD1. Germline loops: CDR1 SGHAT, CDR2 FQNNGV. J was trimmed by 5 bases and V by 2 bases; bases with no gene match: 4. This CDR3 has 14 amino acids. CDR3 sequence reads: CASSLTGGDYGYTF. The CDR3 DNA reads TGTGCCAGCAGCTTAACAGGGGGGGATTATGGCTACACCTTC.

The CDR3 here is CASSIPGGYEQYF. The DNA for the CDR3 is TGTGCCAGTAGTATCCCAGGGGGGTACGAGCAGTACTTC. This chain joins TRBV19 and TRBJ2-7; maybe TRBD1 (7 bases). The CDR3 is made up of 13 amino acids. In germline, CDR1 is LNHDA, CDR2 SQIVND (reference sequence). Trimming left V 3 bases short and J 4 bases short, with 10 bases between.

The gene calls are TRBV2 and TRBJ2-7, with TRBD1 matching 8 bases. Germline CDR1 and CDR2: SNHLY and FYNNEI. The CDR3 has 14 amino acids. V gave up 10 bases and J gave up 7 bases; unmatched junction bases: 15. The CDR3: CATKTGTGLREQYF. The CDR3 DNA sequence: TGTGCCACAAAGACCGGGACAGGCCTGAGGGAGCAGTACTTC.

V and J are TRBV5-1 and TRBJ2-1, with D possibly matching TRBD2 (6 bases). Germline CDR1 is SGHRS and CDR2 is YFSETQ. This CDR3 region has 15 residues. Deletions cut 4 bases from V and 3 bases from J, with 14 bases between. The DNA for the CDR3 is TGCGCCAGCAGCCCGACTAGGATGGGCTACAATGAGCAGTTCTTC. This gives the protein CASSPTRMGYNEQFF.

This chain uses TRBV6-5 with TRBJ1-5, with TRBD1 matching over 11 bases. CDR3 length equals 15 residues. CDR1 and CDR2 from the germline V gene are MNHEY and SVGAGI. J was trimmed by 4 bases and V by 5 bases; bases with no gene match: 4. CDR3 DNA: TGTGCCAGCAGTGCGGGGACAGGGGGGAATCAGCCCCAGCATTTT. Amino acids: CASSAGTGGNQPQHF.

This chain joins TRBV7-2 and TRBJ2-1, with 9 bases matching TRBD1. Germline CDR1 reads SGHTA; CDR2 reads FQGNSA. The CDR3 covers 16 residues. J lost 8 bases, V lost 1 base, and 9 bases had no gene match. The CDR3 reads CASSLEGTGSYHEQFF. The CDR3 DNA follows: TGTGCCAGCAGCTTAGAGGGGACAGGGAGTTACCATGAGCAGTTCTTC.

V is TRBV7-9 and J is TRBJ2-1; D perhaps matches TRBD2 (6 bases). The CDR3 loop spans 13 amino acids. Trimming stripped 2 bases from V and 9 bases from J, with 11 bases between. CDR1 is SEHNR and CDR2 is FQNEAQ in the germline V gene (reference sequence). The CDR3 bases are TGTGCCAGCAGCTTACACGGGGGAGGTGAGCAGTTCTTC. Translating gives CASSLHGGGEQFF. The full variable domain, in which reference TRBV7-9 and TRBJ2-1 provide the parts outside the CDR3, is DTGVSQNPRHKITKRGQNVTFRCDPISEHNRLYWYRQTLGQGPEFLTYFQNEAQLEKSRLLSDRFSAERPKGSFSTLEIQRTEQGDSAMYLCASSLHGGGEQFFGPGTRLTVL.

This chain joins TRBV7-3 and TRBJ1-2, with TRBD1 matching 8 bases. CDR1 SGHTA and CDR2 FQGTGA come from the germline V gene. The CDR3 has 12 residues. V was pared by 5 bases and J by 12 bases, with 8 bases of the junction left unmatched. As DNA, the CDR3 is TGTGCCAGCAGCGTAAGACAGGGGATCCACACCTTC. Its protein product is CASSVRQGIHTF.

This chain's CDR3 is CASSMGRNYGYTF. The CDR3 DNA reads TGTGCCAGCAGTATGGGCCGGAACTATGGCTACACCTTC. The J gene is TRBJ1-2, the V gene TRBV6-5; D unclear. The CDR3 totals 13 residues. From germline, CDR1 is MNHEY and CDR2 SVGAGI. V lost 5 bases and J 2 bases, leaving 9 bases between the germline ends.

This chain's CDR3 is CSARWEETQYF. CDR3 nucleotides: TGCAGTGCTAGGTGGGAGGAGACCCAGTACTTC. The chain is built from TRBV20-1 and TRBJ2-5, with D possibly being TRBD2 (5 bases). Per the germline V gene, CDR1 is DFQATT and CDR2 is SNEGSKA (reference sequence). Trimming shortened V by 3 bases and J by 5 bases, and 7 bases separated the two germline ends. This CDR3 region has 11 residues.

This clone was counted a single time. The chain is built from TRBV25-1 and TRBJ2-1, with D possibly being TRBD2 (5 bases). Germline loops: CDR1 MGHDK, CDR2 SYGVNS. Deletions cut 11 bases from V and 14 bases from J, with 22 bases between. The CDR3 is made up of 12 amino acids. The CDR3: CAGVGARAWKFF. In DNA form, the CDR3 reads TGTGCCGGAGTCGGAGCGAGGGCCTGGAAGTTCTTC.

This clone was seen a handful of times. The chain has TRBV5-1 and TRBJ2-3; TRBD2 aligns across 9 bases. Germline CDR1 SGHRS, CDR2 YFSETQ. The CDR3 length is 13 residues. J was trimmed by 6 bases and V by 9 bases; bases with no gene match: 8. The CDR3 DNA follows: TGCGCCACCTCGCCGCGGGAGGGCGATACGCAGTATTTT. Translated: CATSPREGDTQYF.

This chain links TRBV6-5 with TRBJ2-3; 8 bases match TRBD2. With 2 bases clipped from V and 5 bases from J, the junction kept 3 bases outside the gene matches. The germline gives CDR1 MNHEY, CDR2 SVGAGI. This CDR3 spans 14 amino acids. CDR3 sequence (DNA): TGTGCCAGCAGTTACGGGACTAGGATAGATACGCAGTATTTT. Its translation: CASSYGTRIDTQYF.